These 23 T cell receptor beta chains came from one sample sequenced in a study of CD8 T cells in Susac syndrome. A quantity of roughly 0.5 to 1 ug RNA underwent reverse transcription using random hexamers. Via MiXCR, TCRdb re-called the immunoSEQ multiplex PCR reads, giving one row per CDR3 protein. The sample contains approximately 130,000 distinct CDR3 sequences, roughly 89% of which appear only once. Source material: CD8+ T cells from PBMCs. All receptors derive from a human donor with multiple sclerosis.

This chain links TRBV15 with TRBJ2-7, with D hard to call. Trimming took 3 bases from V and 3 from J, leaving 12 bases between them. Germline V gene data show CDR1 as LNHNV and CDR2 as YYDKDF (reference sequence). The CDR3 covers 14 residues. CDR3 region: CATSSLVRSYEQYF. The DNA for the CDR3 is TGTGCCACCAGCAGCCTTGTCCGCAGCTACGAGCAGTACTTC.

The chain has TRBV28 and TRBJ1-4, with no clear D. The length of the CDR3 is 13 residues. Germline V lookup: CDR1 MDHEN, CDR2 SYDVKM. The V and J ends lost 3 bases and 8 bases respectively, with 10 bases between them. This CDR3 reads CASSFTLDEKLFF. CDR3 coding DNA: TGTGCCAGCAGTTTTACCTTGGACGAAAAACTGTTTTTT.

The rearrangement joins TRBV27 to TRBJ2-1; D gene unclear. V lost 11 bases and J 6 bases, leaving 14 bases between the germline ends. The CDR3 loop spans 12 amino acids. The germline gives CDR1 MNHEY, CDR2 SMNVEV (reference sequence). DNA for the CDR3: TGTGCCGCTGTGGGCAGGTTCAATGAGCAGTTCTTC. Translation gives CAAVGRFNEQFF.

The gene calls are TRBV6-5 and TRBJ2-7; TRBD2 matches 8 bases. V shed 8 bases and J 3 bases; nucleotides not matched to a gene: 6. CDR1 MNHEY and CDR2 SVGAGI come from the germline V gene. The CDR3 length is 13 residues. The CDR3 sequence: CASAYTSGYEQYF. As DNA, the CDR3 is TGTGCCAGCGCGTATACTAGCGGCTACGAGCAGTACTTC.

This chain connects TRBV11-2 to TRBJ2-4, with 13 positions matching TRBD2. Germline CDR1 reads SGHAT; CDR2 reads FQNNGV. The CDR3 loop spans 17 amino acids. Unmatched junction bases numbered 6, after V lost 5 bases and J lost 2 bases. CDR3 protein: CASSPPLAGGTKNIQYF. CDR3 sequence (DNA): TGTGCCAGCAGCCCCCCACTAGCGGGAGGGACCAAAAACATTCAGTACTTC. Full variable domain (outside the CDR3, taken from reference TRBV11-2 and TRBJ2-4): EAGVAQSPRYKIIEKRQSVAFWCNPISGHATLYWYQQILGQGPKLLIQFQNNGVVDDSQLPKDRFSAERLKGVDSTLKIQPAKLEDSAVYLCASSPPLAGGTKNIQYFGAGTRLSVL.

The chain links TRBV29-1 to TRBJ1-2; D may be TRBD1 (6 bases). This CDR3 comprises 13 residues. The germline V gene encodes CDR1 SQVTM and CDR2 ANQGSEA. Trimming took off 5 bases at V and 1 base at J, with 11 bases between the two ends. In DNA form, the CDR3 reads TGCAGCGTTTTACAGGGTGTTAACTATGGCTACACCTTC. Translating it yields CSVLQGVNYGYTF.

V gene TRBV4-1 combines with J gene TRBJ2-5, with 10 bases fitting TRBD2. This CDR3 has 18 residues. Germline CDR1 is MGHRA and CDR2 is YSYEKL. The V gene end was trimmed by 4 bases and the J gene end by 4 bases; junction bases not matched to a gene: 15. The CDR3: CASSLRDVSGRVGETQYF. The CDR3 DNA is TGCGCCAGCAGCCTCCGGGACGTCAGCGGGAGGGTGGGAGAGACCCAGTACTTC.

The chain has TRBV27 and TRBJ2-5; TRBD1 might be the D (6 bases). This CDR3 has 14 residues. Trimming removed 6 bases from V and 5 bases from J, with 16 bases in between. Looked up from germline, CDR1 is MNHEY and CDR2 is SMNVEV (reference sequence). CDR3 in DNA: TGTGCCAGCAGCCCGGGCCCTAGGGGGGAGACCCAGTACTTC. Translated: CASSPGPRGETQYF.

The gene calls are TRBV6-4 and TRBJ2-1; perhaps TRBD1 as D (6 bases). The germline V gene encodes CDR1 MRHNA and CDR2 SNTAGT. V was cut by 4 bases and J by 7 bases, with 11 bases left in between. CDR3 length: 13 amino acids. The DNA of the CDR3 is TGTGCCAGCAGTGTGGCAGGGGTAAATGAGCAGTTCTTC. Translated, it gives CASSVAGVNEQFF.

The chain combines TRBV27 with TRBJ2-7; D is unclear. The germline V gene encodes CDR1 MNHEY and CDR2 SMNVEV (reference sequence). Trimming took off 7 bases at V and 5 bases at J, with 9 bases between the two ends. The CDR3 contains 11 residues. As DNA, the CDR3 is TGTGCCAGCACCCTGGGGAACGAGCAGTACTTC. This sequence encodes CASTLGNEQYF.

The chain is built from TRBV13 and TRBJ1-1; no clear D gene. This CDR3 spans 11 amino acids. The germline CDR1 and CDR2 sequences are PRHDT and FYEKMQ (reference sequence). V was pared by 0 bases and J by 10 bases, with 6 bases between. This chain's CDR3 is CASSLGHGAFF. For the CDR3, the DNA is TGTGCCAGCAGCTTAGGCCATGGAGCTTTCTTT.

A note on this clonotype: The DNA is left out, because the CDR3 cannot be placed on it with certainty; the CDR3 is given as TCRdb lists it. The rearrangement uses TRBV29-1 and TRBJ2-1; TRBD1 was called by the table and not checked on the DNA. The CDR3 spans 11 amino acids, including both terminal residues. CDR1 is SQVTM and CDR2 is ANQGSEA in the germline V gene. This CDR3 is CSVGPGSGPFF.

This chain connects TRBV30 to TRBJ1-4; 9 nucleotides match TRBD1. Germline V gene data show CDR1 as GTSNPN and CDR2 as SVGIG (reference sequence). The CDR3 runs 12 residues. V was pared by 8 bases and J by 6 bases, with 4 bases of the junction left unmatched. CDR3 coding DNA: TGTGCCGGACAGGGGATGGATGAAAAACTGTTTTTT. Its protein product is CAGQGMDEKLFF.

About this clonotype: Compared with germline, one end of the junction differs, possibly owing to a read error. The chain employs TRBV5-6 and TRBJ2-2; 10 nucleotides line up with TRBD2. The CDR3 covers 16 residues. In germline, CDR1 is SGHDT, CDR2 YYEEEE. The CDR3 bases are TGTGCCAGCAGCCCTTGGCTAGCGGGAGAAACTGGGGAGCTGTTTTTC. Translated: CASSPWLAGETGELFF.

The chain joins TRBV7-9 to TRBJ2-7, with a possible D match to TRBD1 (6 bases). CDR1 is SEHNR, CDR2 FQNEAQ, per germline (reference sequence). The CDR3 consists of 14 residues. Deletions cut 4 bases from V and 2 bases from J, with 12 bases between. The CDR3 here is CASSSYRDAYEQYF. CDR3 nucleotides: TGTGCCAGCAGCTCATACAGGGATGCCTACGAGCAGTACTTC.

V and J are TRBV12-3 or TRBV12-4 and TRBJ1-5; the match to TRBD1 covers 9 bases. Trimming cost V 6 bases and J 4 bases; bases outside gene matches: 1. The CDR3 contains 13 residues. DNA of the CDR3: TGTGCCAGCAGACAGGGGGCAAATCAGCCCCAGCATTTT. Its translation: CASRQGANQPQHF.

The genes are TRBV15 and TRBJ1-1, with no clear D. Germline CDR1 reads LNHNV; CDR2 reads YYDKDF (reference sequence). V was pared by 5 bases and J by 5 bases, with 9 bases between. The CDR3 consists of 12 residues. The CDR3: CATSRAGTEAFF. For the CDR3, the DNA is TGTGCCACCAGCCGAGCGGGGACTGAAGCTTTCTTT.

There are a few counts of this clonotype. The chain combines TRBV7-9 with TRBJ2-7; D is uncertain. Trimming removed 1 base from V and 5 bases from J, with 3 bases in between. The CDR3 sequence is 11 residues long. Germline CDR1 is SEHNR and CDR2 is FQNEAQ (reference sequence). The CDR3 coding sequence is TGTGCCAGCAGCTTAGAGGACGAGCAGTACTTC. It is translated as CASSLEDEQYF.

The rearrangement links TRBV25-1 to TRBJ1-1, with a possible D match to TRBD1 (5 bases). This CDR3 is 12 amino acids long. Germline CDR1 reads MGHDK; CDR2 reads SYGVNS. The ends were cut back, 3 bases at V and 11 bases at J, with 13 bases in the middle. CDR3 amino acids: CASSDPGRDAFF. DNA for the CDR3: TGTGCCAGCAGTGACCCCGGCAGGGACGCTTTCTTT. Drawing the rest from reference TRBV25-1 and TRBJ1-1, the complete variable domain is EADIYQTPRYLVIGTGKKITLECSQTMGHDKMYWYQQDPGMELHLIHYSYGVNSTEKGDLSSESTVSRIRTEHFPLTLESARPSHTSQYLCASSDPGRDAFFGQGTRLTVV.

The chain joins TRBV13 to TRBJ2-7; 9 bases are a match to TRBD1. Germline V gene sequence: CDR1 PRHDT, CDR2 FYEKMQ (reference sequence). CDR3 length equals 14 residues. V was pared by 2 bases and J by 4 bases, with 3 bases of the junction left unmatched. CDR3 loop: CASSLIGTGYEQYF. The CDR3 bases are TGTGCCAGCAGCTTAATAGGGACAGGGTACGAGCAGTACTTC.

The gene calls are TRBV12-3 or TRBV12-4 and TRBJ2-2, with 13 bases aligning to TRBD2. The CDR3 is made up of 17 amino acids. The V segment lost 4 bases and the J segment 7 bases; nucleotides outside the gene matches: 9. CDR3 nucleotide sequence: TGTGCCAGCAGTTCCTCGGGACTAGCGGGAAGGGACGGGGAGCTGTTTTTT. Its protein product is CASSSSGLAGRDGELFF.

The rearrangement links TRBV24-1 to TRBJ2-1; D unresolved. The V and J ends lost 5 bases and 6 bases respectively, with 7 bases between them. Germline V lookup: CDR1 KGHDR, CDR2 SFDVKD. This CDR3 contains 12 residues. The CDR3 DNA reads as TGTGCCACCAGTGGTTCTCTCAATGAGCAGTTCTTC. Translation gives CATSGSLNEQFF.

The V and J genes are TRBV5-1 and TRBJ1-2; possible D gene TRBD1, 6 bases. Per the germline V gene, CDR1 is SGHRS and CDR2 is YFSETQ. The CDR3 has 14 amino acids. Trimming left V 2 bases short and J 2 bases short, with 10 bases between. CDR3 region: CASSLRGGNYGYTF. The CDR3 nucleotides are TGCGCCAGCAGCTTAAGAGGGGGGAACTATGGCTACACCTTC.